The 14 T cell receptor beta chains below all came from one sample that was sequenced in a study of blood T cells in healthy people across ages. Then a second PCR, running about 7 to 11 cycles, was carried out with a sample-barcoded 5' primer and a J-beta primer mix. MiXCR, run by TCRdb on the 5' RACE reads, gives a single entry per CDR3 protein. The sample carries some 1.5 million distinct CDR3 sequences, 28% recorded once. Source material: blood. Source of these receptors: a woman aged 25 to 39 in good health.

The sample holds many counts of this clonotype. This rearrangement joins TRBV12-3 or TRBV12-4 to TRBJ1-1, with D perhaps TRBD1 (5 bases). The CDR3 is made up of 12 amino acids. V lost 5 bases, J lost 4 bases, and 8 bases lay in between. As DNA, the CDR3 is TGTGCCAGCAGTACCGGGGGCACTGAAGCTTTCTTT. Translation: CASSTGGTEAFF.

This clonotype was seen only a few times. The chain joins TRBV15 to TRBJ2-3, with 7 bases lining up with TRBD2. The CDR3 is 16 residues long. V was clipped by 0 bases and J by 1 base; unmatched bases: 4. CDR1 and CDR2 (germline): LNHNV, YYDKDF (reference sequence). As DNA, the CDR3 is TGTGCCACCAGCAGAGACCGGGGGGTCGGCACAGATACGCAGTATTTT. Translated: CATSRDRGVGTDTQYF.

The CDR3 nucleotides read TGTGCCAGCAGTTGGACAGGGGGGACGAACACTGAAGCTTTCTTT. It translates to CASSWTGGTNTEAFF. The chain uses TRBV27 and TRBJ1-1, with 10 bases that match TRBD1. The CDR3 is made up of 15 amino acids. Germline CDR1 and CDR2: MNHEY and SMNVEV (reference sequence). J gave up 1 base and V 4 bases, and 3 bases lay outside the gene matches.

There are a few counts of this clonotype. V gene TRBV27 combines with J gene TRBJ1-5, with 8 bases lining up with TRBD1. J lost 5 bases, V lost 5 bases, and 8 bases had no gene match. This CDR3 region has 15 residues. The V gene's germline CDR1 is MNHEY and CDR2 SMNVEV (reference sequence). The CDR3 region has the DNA TGTGCCAGCAGTCCGGACAGGGTCACCGATCAGCCCCAGCATTTT. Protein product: CASSPDRVTDQPQHF.

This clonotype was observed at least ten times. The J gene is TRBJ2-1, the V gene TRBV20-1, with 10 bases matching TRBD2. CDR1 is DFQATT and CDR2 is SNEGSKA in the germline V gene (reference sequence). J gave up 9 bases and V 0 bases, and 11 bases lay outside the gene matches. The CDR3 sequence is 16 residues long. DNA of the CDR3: TGCAGTGCTAGAGATGCAGCGGGGGGGCTTGTTGTTGAGCAGTTCTTC. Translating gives CSARDAAGGLVVEQFF.

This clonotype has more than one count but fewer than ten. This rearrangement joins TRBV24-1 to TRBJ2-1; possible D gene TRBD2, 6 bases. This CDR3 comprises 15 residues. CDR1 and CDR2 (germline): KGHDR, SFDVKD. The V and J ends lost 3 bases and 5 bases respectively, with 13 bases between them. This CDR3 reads CATSDQSGLNNEQFF. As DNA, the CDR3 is TGTGCCACCAGTGATCAGTCGGGACTTAACAATGAGCAGTTCTTC.

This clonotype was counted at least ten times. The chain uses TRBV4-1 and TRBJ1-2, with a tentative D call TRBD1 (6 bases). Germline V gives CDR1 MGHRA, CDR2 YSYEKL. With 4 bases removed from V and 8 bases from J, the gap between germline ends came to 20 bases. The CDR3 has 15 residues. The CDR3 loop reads CASSLGLGGREGYTF. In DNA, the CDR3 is TGCGCCAGCAGCCTGGGGTTGGGGGGCCGGGAAGGCTACACCTTC.

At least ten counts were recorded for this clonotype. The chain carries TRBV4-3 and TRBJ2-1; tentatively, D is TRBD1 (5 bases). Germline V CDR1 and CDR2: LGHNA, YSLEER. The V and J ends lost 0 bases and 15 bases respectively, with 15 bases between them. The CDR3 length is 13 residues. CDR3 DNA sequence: TGCGCCAGCAGCCAAGATTATAACAGGTCACCGTTCTTC. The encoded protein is CASSQDYNRSPFF.

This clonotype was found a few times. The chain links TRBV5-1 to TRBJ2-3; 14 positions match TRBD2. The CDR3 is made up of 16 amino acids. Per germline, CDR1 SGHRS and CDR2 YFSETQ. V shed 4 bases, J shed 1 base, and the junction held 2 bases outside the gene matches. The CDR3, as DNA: TGCGCCAGCAGCGAGGGACTAGCGGGGGGCACAGATACGCAGTATTTT. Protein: CASSEGLAGGTDTQYF.

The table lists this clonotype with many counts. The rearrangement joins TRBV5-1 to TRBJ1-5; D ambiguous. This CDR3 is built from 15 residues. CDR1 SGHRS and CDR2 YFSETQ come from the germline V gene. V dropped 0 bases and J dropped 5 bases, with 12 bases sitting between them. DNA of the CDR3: TGCGCCAGCAGCTTGGACGGGAGCGGGGATCAGCCCCAGCATTTT. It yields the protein CASSLDGSGDQPQHF.

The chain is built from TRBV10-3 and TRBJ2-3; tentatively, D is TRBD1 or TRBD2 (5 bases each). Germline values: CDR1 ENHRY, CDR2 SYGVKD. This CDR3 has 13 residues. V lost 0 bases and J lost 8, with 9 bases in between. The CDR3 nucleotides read TGTGCCATCAGTGAGTCCGGGGCGGGTACGCAGTATTTT. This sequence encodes CAISESGAGTQYF.

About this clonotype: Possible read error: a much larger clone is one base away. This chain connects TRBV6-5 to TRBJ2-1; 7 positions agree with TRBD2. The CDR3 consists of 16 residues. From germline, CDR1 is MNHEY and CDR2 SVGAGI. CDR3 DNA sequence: TGTACCAGCAGTTACTCGAGGACTAGGGAATGGGATGAGCAGTTCTTC. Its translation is CTSSYSRTREWDEQFF.

CDR3 DNA: TGTGCCAGCCGGGAGGGGGCCGGGGCCCAGGAGTACAAGCAGTACTTC. Amino acid sequence: CASREGAGAQEYKQYF. This chain connects TRBV6-6 to TRBJ2-7; tentative D call: TRBD2 (8 bases). The CDR3 has 16 residues. Germline lookup yields CDR1 MNHNY and CDR2 SVGAGI (reference sequence). V dropped 8 bases and J dropped 8 bases, with 28 bases sitting between them.

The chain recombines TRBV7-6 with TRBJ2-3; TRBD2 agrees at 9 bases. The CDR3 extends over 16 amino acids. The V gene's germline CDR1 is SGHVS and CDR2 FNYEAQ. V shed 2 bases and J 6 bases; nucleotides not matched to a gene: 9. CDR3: CASSLTVAGVADTQYF. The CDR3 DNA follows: TGTGCCAGCAGCTTAACGGTAGCGGGAGTGGCCGATACGCAGTATTTT.